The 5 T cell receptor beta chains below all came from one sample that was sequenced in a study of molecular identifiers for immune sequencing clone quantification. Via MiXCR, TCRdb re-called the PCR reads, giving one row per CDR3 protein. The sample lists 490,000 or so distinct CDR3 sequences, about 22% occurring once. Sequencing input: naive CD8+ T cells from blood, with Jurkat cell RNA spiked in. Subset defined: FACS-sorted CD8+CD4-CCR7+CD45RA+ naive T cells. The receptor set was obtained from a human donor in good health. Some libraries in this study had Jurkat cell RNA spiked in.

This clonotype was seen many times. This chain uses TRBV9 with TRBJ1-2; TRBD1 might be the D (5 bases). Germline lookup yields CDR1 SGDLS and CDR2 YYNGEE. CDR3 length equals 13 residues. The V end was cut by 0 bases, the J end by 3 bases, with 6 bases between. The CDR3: CASSVEGDYGYTF. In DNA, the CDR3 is TGTGCCAGCAGCGTAGAAGGGGACTATGGCTACACCTTC.

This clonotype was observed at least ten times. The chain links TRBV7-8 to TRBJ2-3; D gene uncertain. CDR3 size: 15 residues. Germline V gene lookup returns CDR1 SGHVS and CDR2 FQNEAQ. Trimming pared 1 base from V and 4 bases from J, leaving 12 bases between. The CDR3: CASSLGNAGADTQYF. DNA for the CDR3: TGTGCCAGCAGCTTAGGGAATGCAGGCGCAGATACGCAGTATTTT.

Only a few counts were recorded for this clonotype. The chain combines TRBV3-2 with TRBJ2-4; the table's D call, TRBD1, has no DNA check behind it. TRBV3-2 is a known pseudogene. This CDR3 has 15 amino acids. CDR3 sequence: CASSRDRGSKNIQYF. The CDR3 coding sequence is TGTGCCAGCAGCCGAGACAGGGGGTCAAAAAACATTCAGTACTTC.

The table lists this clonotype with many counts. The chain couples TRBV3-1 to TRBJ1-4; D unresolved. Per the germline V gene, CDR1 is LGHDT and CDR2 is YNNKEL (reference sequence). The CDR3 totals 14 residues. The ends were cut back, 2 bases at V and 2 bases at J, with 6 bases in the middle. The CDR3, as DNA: TGTGCCAGCAGCCAACTCGACACTAATGAAAAACTGTTTTTT. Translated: CASSQLDTNEKLFF.

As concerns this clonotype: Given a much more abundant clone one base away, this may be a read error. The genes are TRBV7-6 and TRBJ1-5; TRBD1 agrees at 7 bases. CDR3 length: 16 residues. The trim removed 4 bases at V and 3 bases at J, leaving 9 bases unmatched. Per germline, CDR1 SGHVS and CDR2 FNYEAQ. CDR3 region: CASSSGSGQDNQPQHF. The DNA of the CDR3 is TGTGCCAGCAGCTCAGGTTCTGGACAGGACAATCAGCCCCAGCATTTT.